This is a list of T cell receptor beta chains from one sample in a study of shared clonotypes between healthy human individuals. Using immunoSEQ multiplex PCR, the repertoire was profiled, and TCRdb retains in-frame clones only, with some absent. The data show around 700,000 clones, with more than 70% seen just once and 1.8% held by the top ten. The sequenced material came from memory CD4+ T cells sorted from blood. The receptor set was obtained from a woman aged 25 to 39 in good health. CDR3s include the opening cysteine and the closing phenylalanine or tryptophan.

V: TRBV28
CDR3: CASTPGYNEQFF

V: TRBV5-1
CDR3: CASSSATGTGIDTF

V: TRBV5-1
CDR3: CASSFTMAANEQFF

V: TRBV28
CDR3: CASSPGQLSNQPQHF

V: TRBV11-2
CDR3: CASSLDSWGGYTF

V: TRBV5-1
CDR3: CASARDSSSYNEQFF

V: TRBV18
CDR3: CASSRRGDTQYF

V: TRBV28
CDR3: CASSLDPRYEQYF

V: TRBV7-8
CDR3: CASSLLSGTTIDEQYF

V: TRBV30
CDR3: CAWSVGQGDRQPQHF

V: TRBV28
CDR3: CASSLSFTYEQYF